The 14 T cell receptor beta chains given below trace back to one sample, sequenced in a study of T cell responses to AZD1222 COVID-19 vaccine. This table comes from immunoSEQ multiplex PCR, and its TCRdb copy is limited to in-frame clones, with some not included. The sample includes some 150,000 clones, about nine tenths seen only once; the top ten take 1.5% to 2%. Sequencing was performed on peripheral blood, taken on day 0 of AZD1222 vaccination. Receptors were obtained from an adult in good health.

The CDR3 reads CASSLMTHQLGDEQFF. CDR3 coding DNA: TGTGCCAGCAGTTTAATGACCCACCAGTTGGGCGATGAGCAGTTCTTC. V gene TRBV28 combines with J gene TRBJ2-1; D is unclear. V lost 2 bases to trimming and J lost 8 bases, with 19 bases between them. Germline loops: CDR1 MDHEN, CDR2 SYDVKM. The CDR3 sequence is 16 residues long.

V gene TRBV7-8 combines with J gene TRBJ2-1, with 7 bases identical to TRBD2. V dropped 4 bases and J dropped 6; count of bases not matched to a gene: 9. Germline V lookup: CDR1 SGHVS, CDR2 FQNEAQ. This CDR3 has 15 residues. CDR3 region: CASSSRLAPANEQFF. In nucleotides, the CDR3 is TGTGCCAGCAGCTCACGACTAGCCCCCGCCAATGAGCAGTTCTTC.

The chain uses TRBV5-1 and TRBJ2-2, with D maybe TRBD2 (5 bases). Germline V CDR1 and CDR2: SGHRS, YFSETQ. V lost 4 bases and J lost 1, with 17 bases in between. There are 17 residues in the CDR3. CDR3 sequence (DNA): TGCGCCAGCAGCCCCTCCCCGACGGGGAGGAACACCGGGGAGCTGTTTTTT. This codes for CASSPSPTGRNTGELFF. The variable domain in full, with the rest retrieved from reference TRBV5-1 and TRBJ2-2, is KAGVTQTPRYLIKTRGQQVTLSCSPISGHRSVSWYQQTPGQGLQFLFEYFSETQRNKGNFPGRFSGRQFSNSRSEMNVSTLELGDSALYLCASSPSPTGRNTGELFFGEGSRLTVL.

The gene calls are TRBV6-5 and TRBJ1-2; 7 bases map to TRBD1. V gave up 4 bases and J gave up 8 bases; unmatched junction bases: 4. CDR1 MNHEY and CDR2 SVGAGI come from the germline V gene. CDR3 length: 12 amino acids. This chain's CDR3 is CASSSGGKGYTF. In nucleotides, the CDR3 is TGTGCCAGCAGTTCAGGGGGAAAGGGCTACACCTTC.

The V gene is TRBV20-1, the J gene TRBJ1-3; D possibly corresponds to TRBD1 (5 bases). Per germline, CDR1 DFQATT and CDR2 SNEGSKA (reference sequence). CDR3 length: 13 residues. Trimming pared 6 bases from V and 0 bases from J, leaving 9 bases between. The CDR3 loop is CSASGGSGNTIYF. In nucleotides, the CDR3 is TGCAGTGCAAGTGGGGGCTCTGGAAACACCATATATTTT.

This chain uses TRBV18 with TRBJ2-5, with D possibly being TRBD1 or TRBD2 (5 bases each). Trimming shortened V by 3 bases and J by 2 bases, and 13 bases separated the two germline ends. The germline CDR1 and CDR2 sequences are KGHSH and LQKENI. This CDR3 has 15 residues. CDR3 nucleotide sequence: TGTGCCAGCTCACCCTTCCCGGGACGACAAGAGACCCAGTACTTC. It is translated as CASSPFPGRQETQYF.

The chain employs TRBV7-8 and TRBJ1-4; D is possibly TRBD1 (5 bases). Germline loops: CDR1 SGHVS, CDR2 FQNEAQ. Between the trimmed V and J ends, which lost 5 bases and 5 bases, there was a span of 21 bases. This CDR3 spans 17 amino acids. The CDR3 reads CASSPKGNQGGNEKLFF. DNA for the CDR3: TGTGCCAGCAGCCCTAAGGGCAACCAGGGTGGAAATGAAAAACTGTTTTTT.

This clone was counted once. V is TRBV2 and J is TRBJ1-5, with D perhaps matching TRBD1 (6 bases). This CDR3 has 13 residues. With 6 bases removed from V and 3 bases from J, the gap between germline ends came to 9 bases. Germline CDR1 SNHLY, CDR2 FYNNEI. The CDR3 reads CASRQGNNQPQHF. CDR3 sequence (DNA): TGTGCCAGCAGACAGGGAAACAATCAGCCCCAGCATTTT.

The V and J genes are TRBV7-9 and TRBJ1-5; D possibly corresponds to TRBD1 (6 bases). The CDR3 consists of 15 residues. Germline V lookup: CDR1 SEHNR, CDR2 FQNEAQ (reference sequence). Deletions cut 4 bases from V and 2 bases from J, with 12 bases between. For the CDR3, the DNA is TGTGCCAGCAGCTCCACTCGACAGGGCAATCAGCCCCAGCATTTT. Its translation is CASSSTRQGNQPQHF.

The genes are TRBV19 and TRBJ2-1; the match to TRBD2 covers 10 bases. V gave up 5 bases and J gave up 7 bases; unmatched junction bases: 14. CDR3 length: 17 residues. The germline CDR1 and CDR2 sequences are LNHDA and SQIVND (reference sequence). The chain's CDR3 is CASSQTASGSRRNEQFF. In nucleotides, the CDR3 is TGTGCCAGTAGTCAGACGGCTAGCGGGAGTCGTAGGAATGAGCAGTTCTTC.

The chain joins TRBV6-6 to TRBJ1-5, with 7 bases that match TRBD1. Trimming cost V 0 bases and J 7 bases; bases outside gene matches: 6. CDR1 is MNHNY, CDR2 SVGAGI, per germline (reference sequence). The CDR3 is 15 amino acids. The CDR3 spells CASSYSTGRTQPQHF. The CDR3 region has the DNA TGTGCCAGCAGTTACTCGACAGGGCGGACGCAGCCCCAGCATTTT.

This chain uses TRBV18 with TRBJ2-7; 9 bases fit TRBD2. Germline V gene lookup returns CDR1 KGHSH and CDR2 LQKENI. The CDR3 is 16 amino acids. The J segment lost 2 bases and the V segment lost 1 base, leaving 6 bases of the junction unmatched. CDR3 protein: CASSPLPSGDTYEQYF. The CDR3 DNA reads TGTGCCAGCTCACCACTACCTAGCGGGGATACCTACGAGCAGTACTTC.

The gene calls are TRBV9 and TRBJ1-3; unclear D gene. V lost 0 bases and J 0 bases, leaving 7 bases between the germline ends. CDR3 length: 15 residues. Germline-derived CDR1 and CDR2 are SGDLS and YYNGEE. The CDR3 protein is CASSVDGDSGNTIYF. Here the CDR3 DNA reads TGTGCCAGCAGCGTAGATGGAGACTCTGGAAACACCATATATTTT.

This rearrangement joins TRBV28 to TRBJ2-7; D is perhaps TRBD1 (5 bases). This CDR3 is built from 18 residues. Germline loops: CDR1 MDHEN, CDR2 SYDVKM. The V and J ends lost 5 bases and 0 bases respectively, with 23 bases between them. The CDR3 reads CASSLPGPRVFGSYEQYF. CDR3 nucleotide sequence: TGTGCCAGCAGTCTCCCCGGGCCCAGGGTTTTTGGCTCCTACGAGCAGTACTTC. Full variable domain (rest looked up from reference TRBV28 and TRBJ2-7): DVKVTQSSRYLVKRTGEKVFLECVQDMDHENMFWYRQDPGLGLRLIYFSYDVKMKEKGDIPEGYSVSREKKERFSLILESASTNQTSMYLCASSLPGPRVFGSYEQYFGPGTRLTVT.